The rows below give T cell receptor beta chains drawn from one sample of a study of Ad26.COV2.S vaccination and SARS-CoV-2 variants. Method: immunoSEQ multiplex PCR; TCRdb's copy keeps in-frame clones and lacks some. Of about 480,000 clones in the sample, around 88% were seen once. The specimen comprised peripheral blood, sampled in a trial of Ad26.COV2.S vaccine versus placebo. The receptors come from a person between 18 and 65 years old who received the Ad26.COV2.S COVID-19 vaccine or a placebo. CDR3s include the opening cysteine and the closing phenylalanine or tryptophan. A D gene is named only where the DNA matches it firmly. The listing skips clone size in some rows; elsewhere it reads once, few, many or a size class.

v_call: TRBV15
j_call: TRBJ2-1
d_call: NA
clone_size: NA
cdr3_aa: CATSRNPGLGNNEQFF
cdr3_nt: TGTGCCACCAGCAGAAACCCCGGGCTAGGGAACAATGAGCAGTTCTTC

v_call: TRBV4-2
j_call: TRBJ2-5
d_call: TRBD2
clone_size: once
cdr3_aa: CASSPLPGTSGRGSQETQYF
cdr3_nt: TGTGCCAGCAGCCCCCTTCCCGGGACTAGCGGGAGGGGGTCGCAAGAGACCCAGTACTTC

v_call: TRBV28
j_call: TRBJ1-5
d_call: TRBD1
clone_size: NA
cdr3_aa: CASSPGGGSYNQPQHF
cdr3_nt: TGTGCCAGCAGTCCAGGGGGAGGCTCTTACAATCAGCCCCAGCATTTT

v_call: TRBV28
j_call: TRBJ1-5
d_call: NA
clone_size: once
cdr3_aa: CASSPAEGIINQPQHF
cdr3_nt: TGTGCCAGCAGCCCTGCGGAGGGGATAATCAATCAGCCCCAGCATTTT

v_call: TRBV30
j_call: TRBJ1-1
d_call: TRBD1
clone_size: NA
cdr3_aa: CAWRTGLDTEAFF
cdr3_nt: TGTGCCTGGAGGACAGGGTTAGACACTGAAGCTTTCTTT

v_call: TRBV19
j_call: TRBJ2-3
d_call: TRBD1
clone_size: NA
cdr3_aa: CASSMGTGADTQYF
cdr3_nt: TGTGCCAGTAGTATGGGGACAGGGGCAGATACGCAGTATTTT

v_call: TRBV7-2
j_call: TRBJ1-2
d_call: NA
clone_size: NA
cdr3_aa: CASSPGSSYGYTF
cdr3_nt: TGTGCCAGCAGCCCCGGGAGTTCCTATGGCTACACCTTC

v_call: TRBV19
j_call: TRBJ2-5
d_call: NA
clone_size: NA
cdr3_aa: CASSTPLALGETQYF
cdr3_nt: TGTGCCAGTAGTACCCCCCTGGCCTTGGGAGAGACCCAGTACTTC

v_call: TRBV19
j_call: TRBJ1-6
d_call: TRBD1
clone_size: few
cdr3_aa: CASTTLGQGRSPLHF
cdr3_nt: TGTGCCAGTACTACCCTGGGACAGGGAAGATCACCCCTCCACTTT

v_call: TRBV25-1
j_call: TRBJ2-7
d_call: NA
clone_size: NA
cdr3_aa: CASSGWDTYEQYF
cdr3_nt: TGTGCCAGCAGTGGATGGGACACCTACGAGCAGTACTTC

v_call: TRBV4-3
j_call: TRBJ2-7
d_call: NA
clone_size: NA
cdr3_aa: CASSQEVGKFNEQYF
cdr3_nt: TGCGCCAGCAGCCAAGAGGTAGGGAAATTCAACGAGCAGTACTTC

v_call: TRBV5-4
j_call: TRBJ2-7
d_call: NA
clone_size: NA
cdr3_aa: CASSLAQVGYEQYF
cdr3_nt: TGTGCCAGCAGCTTGGCCCAGGTCGGGTACGAGCAGTACTTC

v_call: TRBV11-2
j_call: TRBJ1-1
d_call: NA
clone_size: NA
cdr3_aa: CASSLGVRNTEAFF
cdr3_nt: TGTGCCAGCAGCTTGGGGGTCAGGAACACTGAAGCTTTCTTT

v_call: TRBV12-3/TRBV12-4
j_call: TRBJ1-1
d_call: NA
clone_size: NA
cdr3_aa: CASSVQATEAFF
cdr3_nt: TGTGCCAGCAGCGTACAGGCCACTGAAGCTTTCTTT

v_call: TRBV19
j_call: TRBJ2-6
d_call: NA
clone_size: NA
cdr3_aa: CASSIDINSGANVLTF
cdr3_nt: TGTGCCAGTAGTATAGATATCAACTCTGGGGCCAACGTCCTGACTTTC

v_call: TRBV28
j_call: TRBJ1-1
d_call: TRBD1
clone_size: once
cdr3_aa: CASTTPGGWTEAFF
cdr3_nt: TGTGCCAGCACCACCCCAGGGGGCTGGACTGAAGCTTTCTTT

v_call: TRBV5-1
j_call: TRBJ2-5
d_call: TRBD2
clone_size: NA
cdr3_aa: CASSLVLAGVIATQYF
cdr3_nt: TGCGCCAGCAGCTTGGTCCTAGCGGGAGTGATAGCGACCCAGTACTTC

v_call: TRBV9
j_call: TRBJ2-7
d_call: TRBD2
clone_size: once
cdr3_aa: CASSVGTSGRLSSYEQYF
cdr3_nt: TGTGCCAGCAGCGTCGGGACTAGCGGGAGGCTTAGCTCCTACGAGCAGTACTTC

v_call: TRBV7-2
j_call: TRBJ2-4
d_call: NA
clone_size: NA
cdr3_aa: CASSSANIQYF
cdr3_nt: TGTGCCAGCAGCTCCGCAAACATTCAGTACTTC

v_call: TRBV11-2
j_call: TRBJ2-4
d_call: NA
clone_size: few
cdr3_aa: CASSLAVAKNIQYF
cdr3_nt: TGTGCCAGCAGCTTAGCGGTAGCCAAAAACATTCAGTACTTC

v_call: TRBV7-2
j_call: TRBJ2-3
d_call: NA
clone_size: NA
cdr3_aa: CASSLSRRGADTQYF
cdr3_nt: TGTGCCAGCAGCTTAAGCAGGCGAGGAGCAGATACGCAGTATTTT

v_call: TRBV4-2
j_call: TRBJ2-7
d_call: NA
clone_size: NA
cdr3_aa: CASSQDGKNGPYEQYF
cdr3_nt: TGTGCCAGCAGCCAAGATGGGAAGAATGGACCCTACGAGCAGTACTTC

v_call: TRBV7-3
j_call: TRBJ2-1
d_call: NA
clone_size: NA
cdr3_aa: CASSLGAVSEQFF
cdr3_nt: TGTGCCAGCAGCCTGGGGGCGGTCAGTGAGCAGTTCTTC

v_call: TRBV6-1
j_call: TRBJ2-1
d_call: NA
clone_size: NA
cdr3_aa: CASSEVGRPEQFF
cdr3_nt: TGTGCCAGCAGTGAAGTCGGTCGCCCGGAGCAGTTCTTC

v_call: TRBV6-2/TRBV6-3
j_call: TRBJ1-5
d_call: TRBD1
clone_size: NA
cdr3_aa: CASSPRRGRVGNQPQHF
cdr3_nt: TGTGCCAGCAGCCCACGCAGGGGGCGCGTGGGCAATCAGCCCCAGCATTTT

v_call: TRBV6-5
j_call: TRBJ2-1
d_call: NA
clone_size: NA
cdr3_aa: CASSSPIGDEQFF
cdr3_nt: TGTGCCAGCAGTTCCCCAATCGGCGATGAGCAGTTCTTC

v_call: TRBV30
j_call: TRBJ1-2
d_call: NA
clone_size: NA
cdr3_aa: CAWNYDSGGYTF
cdr3_nt: TGTGCCTGGAATTATGACAGTGGTGGCTACACCTTC

v_call: TRBV18
j_call: TRBJ2-3
d_call: TRBD1
clone_size: NA
cdr3_aa: CASSIDRGSDTQYF
cdr3_nt: TGTGCCAGCTCAATAGACAGGGGTTCGGATACGCAGTATTTT

v_call: TRBV5-4
j_call: TRBJ2-7
d_call: NA
clone_size: NA
cdr3_aa: CASSSPGIPSEQYF
cdr3_nt: TGTGCCAGCAGCTCGCCGGGGATCCCTAGTGAGCAGTACTTC

v_call: TRBV6-2/TRBV6-3
j_call: TRBJ1-4
d_call: TRBD1
clone_size: NA
cdr3_aa: CASSSSNRGQVLF
cdr3_nt: TGTGCCAGCAGTTCTTCCAACCGAGGACAGGTGTTATTT

v_call: TRBV5-6
j_call: TRBJ2-7
d_call: TRBD1
clone_size: NA
cdr3_aa: CASSLVGTGENEQYF
cdr3_nt: TGTGCCAGCAGCTTGGTCGGGACAGGGGAGAACGAGCAGTACTTC

v_call: TRBV19
j_call: TRBJ1-1
d_call: TRBD1
clone_size: once
cdr3_aa: CASISTGTANTEAFF
cdr3_nt: TGTGCCAGTATCTCAACCGGGACAGCGAACACTGAAGCTTTCTTT

v_call: TRBV6-5
j_call: TRBJ2-3
d_call: TRBD1
clone_size: NA
cdr3_aa: CASSSTGGSTDTQYF
cdr3_nt: TGTGCCAGCAGTTCCACAGGGGGTAGCACAGATACGCAGTATTTT

v_call: TRBV12-3/TRBV12-4
j_call: TRBJ2-7
d_call: NA
clone_size: NA
cdr3_aa: CASSFTLGYEQYF
cdr3_nt: TGTGCCAGCAGTTTTACCCTGGGGTACGAGCAGTACTTC

v_call: TRBV30
j_call: TRBJ1-1
d_call: NA
clone_size: NA
cdr3_aa: CAWGDGNTEAFF
cdr3_nt: TGTGCCTGGGGGGACGGAAACACTGAAGCTTTCTTT

v_call: TRBV3-1/TRBV3-2
j_call: TRBJ2-2
d_call: NA
clone_size: once
cdr3_aa: CASSPPGGSNTGELFF
cdr3_nt: TGTGCCAGCAGCCCCCCAGGCGGTTCGAACACCGGGGAGCTGTTTTTT

v_call: TRBV7-2
j_call: TRBJ2-5
d_call: TRBD2
clone_size: NA
cdr3_aa: CASSPGTSGRGGTQYF
cdr3_nt: TGTGCCAGCAGCCCCGGCACTAGCGGGAGAGGGGGGACCCAGTACTTC

v_call: TRBV19
j_call: TRBJ1-3
d_call: NA
clone_size: many
cdr3_aa: CASSIDRSSGNTIYF
cdr3_nt: TGTGCCAGTAGTATTGACAGAAGCTCTGGAAACACCATATATTTT

v_call: TRBV4-3
j_call: TRBJ2-5
d_call: TRBD1
clone_size: NA
cdr3_aa: CASSQGQGAETQYF
cdr3_nt: TGCGCCAGCAGCCAAGGACAGGGGGCAGAGACCCAGTACTTC

v_call: TRBV6-1
j_call: TRBJ1-5
d_call: NA
clone_size: NA
cdr3_aa: CASSDGLRQPQHF
cdr3_nt: TGTGCCAGCAGTGATGGGTTGAGACAGCCCCAGCATTTT

v_call: TRBV28
j_call: TRBJ2-3
d_call: NA
clone_size: NA
cdr3_aa: CASSLVVNTQYF
cdr3_nt: TGTGCCAGCAGTTTAGTAGTAAATACGCAGTATTTT

v_call: TRBV12-3/TRBV12-4
j_call: TRBJ2-5
d_call: TRBD2
clone_size: NA
cdr3_aa: CASSLGGSETQYF
cdr3_nt: TGTGCCAGCAGTTTGGGGGGGTCAGAGACCCAGTACTTC

v_call: TRBV28
j_call: TRBJ1-3
d_call: NA
clone_size: NA
cdr3_aa: CASSLIWENTIYF
cdr3_nt: TGTGCCAGCAGTTTAATTTGGGAAAACACCATATATTTT

v_call: TRBV19
j_call: TRBJ1-1
d_call: NA
clone_size: NA
cdr3_aa: CASSMDEARSEAFF
cdr3_nt: TGTGCCAGTAGTATGGACGAGGCAAGGTCTGAAGCTTTCTTT

v_call: TRBV24-1
j_call: TRBJ1-5
d_call: NA
clone_size: NA
cdr3_aa: CATSEGGGQPQHF
cdr3_nt: TGTGCCACCAGTGAGGGTGGAGGACAGCCCCAGCATTTT

v_call: TRBV19
j_call: TRBJ1-3
d_call: NA
clone_size: NA
cdr3_aa: CASSIRTQGNTIYF
cdr3_nt: TGTGCCAGTAGTATCCGGACACAAGGAAACACCATATATTTT

v_call: TRBV29-1
j_call: TRBJ1-6
d_call: NA
clone_size: NA
cdr3_aa: CRGGSIAWSSPLHF
cdr3_nt: TGCAGAGGAGGGTCTATCGCCTGGTCTTCACCCCTCCACTTT

v_call: TRBV6-5
j_call: TRBJ2-3
d_call: TRBD1
clone_size: NA
cdr3_aa: CASSYFGQGTDTQYF
cdr3_nt: TGTGCCAGCAGTTACTTTGGACAGGGCACAGATACGCAGTATTTT

v_call: TRBV9
j_call: TRBJ2-1
d_call: NA
clone_size: NA
cdr3_aa: CASSAQPRTISYNEQFF
cdr3_nt: TGTGCCAGCAGCGCCCAACCTCGGACCATCTCCTACAATGAGCAGTTCTTC

v_call: TRBV16
j_call: TRBJ2-7
d_call: TRBD1
clone_size: few
cdr3_aa: CASTHHRTGKGSYEQYF
cdr3_nt: TGTGCCAGCACTCATCACCGGACAGGCAAGGGTTCCTACGAGCAGTACTTC

v_call: TRBV7-2
j_call: TRBJ2-7
d_call: NA
clone_size: NA
cdr3_aa: CASSRDYEQYF
cdr3_nt: TGTGCCAGCAGCCGAGACTACGAGCAGTACTTC

v_call: TRBV3-1/TRBV3-2
j_call: TRBJ1-5
d_call: NA
clone_size: NA
cdr3_aa: CASSQAGSANQPQHF
cdr3_nt: TGTGCCAGCAGCCAAGCAGGGTCCGCTAATCAGCCCCAGCATTTT

v_call: TRBV7-2
j_call: TRBJ2-1
d_call: TRBD2
clone_size: NA
cdr3_aa: CASSLAPGVLAGGGRSWNEQFF
cdr3_nt: TGTGCCAGCAGCTTAGCACCAGGGGTCCTCGCGGGTGGCGGGAGGAGTTGGAATGAGCAGTTCTTC

v_call: TRBV7-6
j_call: TRBJ2-3
d_call: TRBD1
clone_size: NA
cdr3_aa: CASSSQGADTQYF
cdr3_nt: TGTGCCAGCAGCTCACAGGGGGCAGATACGCAGTATTTT

v_call: TRBV11-2
j_call: TRBJ1-1
d_call: NA
clone_size: NA
cdr3_aa: CASSSPRQNTEAFF
cdr3_nt: TGTGCCAGCAGCTCCCCCCGACAGAACACTGAAGCTTTCTTT

v_call: TRBV6-6
j_call: TRBJ2-6
d_call: NA
clone_size: NA
cdr3_aa: CASRGSLNLRATF
cdr3_nt: TGTGCCAGCCGGGGGTCGCTCAACCTGAGGGCGACTTTC

v_call: TRBV10-3
j_call: TRBJ2-5
d_call: NA
clone_size: NA
cdr3_aa: CAISGGGMGTQYF
cdr3_nt: TGTGCCATCAGTGGGGGCGGGATGGGGACCCAGTACTTC

v_call: TRBV9
j_call: TRBJ2-3
d_call: TRBD1
clone_size: NA
cdr3_aa: CASSVGSGQGVNTQYF
cdr3_nt: TGTGCCAGCAGCGTAGGTTCGGGACAGGGGGTAAATACGCAGTATTTT

v_call: TRBV3-1/TRBV3-2
j_call: TRBJ2-3
d_call: TRBD1
clone_size: NA
cdr3_aa: CASSGRDRGQDTQYF
cdr3_nt: TGTGCCAGCAGCGGCCGGGACAGGGGGCAAGATACGCAGTATTTT